The T cell receptor beta chain described here comes from a study of Ad26.COV2.S vaccination and SARS-CoV-2 variants. Study details: It was the COV1001 Ad26.COV2.S trial arm that included the donor. The vaccine Ad26.COV2.S was put into the muscle once, or twice with 56 days between.

Data came from immunoSEQ multiplex PCR; TCRdb stores just in-frame clones and leaves some out. The sample shows about 330,000 clones, 90% of them seen only once. Treatment of the sample: over 15 received Ad26.COV2.S at low or high dose, single or two shots; about 5 received placebo; per-sample allocation not given. Day 63 after the first vaccine or placebo injection was the time point for sampling. The donor was a Boston adult aged 18-55 years. Turning to this clone: Its specificity is not known.

Study-wide findings and caveats: After vaccination, reports described spike-specific CD8+ and CD4+ T cell responses as showing substantial breadth.

The origin of this receptor is a person aged 18-60 years who received the Ad26.COV2.S COVID-19 vaccine or a placebo. This specimen was peripheral blood, taken in a trial of Ad26.COV2.S vaccine versus placebo.

The CDR3 protein is CASSPGGEGNIQYF. CDR3 bases: TGTGCCAGCAGTCCAGGGGGGGAGGGAAACATTCAGTACTTC. V is TRBV27 and J is TRBJ2-4; D may correspond to TRBD1 or TRBD2 (7 bases each). There are 14 residues in the CDR3. Trimming left V 5 bases short and J 6 bases short, with 14 bases between. Germline CDR1 is MNHEY and CDR2 is SMNVEV (reference sequence).